This T cell receptor beta chain was sequenced in a study of spatial heterogeneity in lung cancer (dated 2019 in TCRdb). General notes on the study: Beta-chain transcripts were consistently detected in greater numbers than alpha-chain transcripts, which likely reflects a higher abundance of beta-chain transcripts. In the raw uncorrected reads, each unique combination of TCR and UMI appeared more than ten times on average. In non-small cell lung cancer, the study quantitatively compared TCR alpha and beta repertoires across several tumor regions, matched nontumor lung, and blood. TCR repertoire features were related to nonsynonymous mutation counts determined by whole-exome sequencing of tumor tissue. Both alpha and beta chains were TCR-sequenced in samples taken at surgery, namely 220 tumor regions, more than 62 matched nontumor lung samples and just over 55 PBMC samples.

This specimen's time point label, interpreted: sample taken at primary tumor resection. For TCR sequencing, whole RNA was extracted from tumor and nontumor lung tissue, or from cryopreserved PBMC samples, and no cell sorting was done. Donors were some 67 patients with early-stage, untreated non-small cell lung cancer from the lung TRACERx cohort. Only patients with enough RNA available from two or more tumor regions were chosen for TCR sequencing. General study outcomes and caveats: Additional single-cell paired TCR alpha and beta sequencing was considered necessary to confirm, at a functional level, the hypothesis that regional TCRs recognize regional mutations. Ubiquitous expanded tumor TCRs were found in blood more often at tumor resection than at routine follow-up.

Reading from cysteine to phenylalanine, the CDR3 counts 14 amino acids. Only the CDR3 portion is preserved as DNA: 42 bases, with reading frame beginning at the first base. In the germline V gene, CDR1 corresponds to MGHRA and CDR2 to YSYEKL. V sheds 3 bases and J sheds 2 bases, leaving 11 bases between their ends. Library preparation used 5' RACE. Sequencing took place on a NextSeq 500. In the TCR library protocol, a unique molecular identifier was attached to each TCR cDNA molecule so that PCR and sequencing errors could be corrected. As for how the authors treated the data: TCR identification, UMI-based error correction and CDR3 extraction were performed with Decombinator tools. Expanded TCRs were defined as those above a frequency of 2 per 1,000, corresponding to the top 1% of the tumor frequency distribution. Renyi diversity was calculated using the R vegan package after each repertoire was subsampled 100 times to 5,000 TCRs. CDR3 similarity networks were constructed using string-kernel similarity of amino acid triplets, with links drawn between CDR3s whose pairwise similarity was above 0.82. In TCRdb, the public reads were trimmed at Q25 with fastp and aligned with MiXCR, with productive beta chains retained. For every CDR3 protein sequence, its rows merge into one entry that carries the most common genes and DNA. These V and J calls rely on TCRdb rather than the paper's analysis. The sample table lists over 11,000 distinct CDR3 sequences, 10% of them with a count of one. Roughly 28% of the sample comes from the top ten.

This clonotype was found many times. Its antigen is currently not known. Qualities for individual bases were not recorded, and no much larger clone is one base off. The TCR originated in a male donor with early-stage non-small cell lung cancer. Sequenced here: PBMCs, sampled at surgery. The chain employs TRBV4-1 and TRBJ2-7, with a tentative D gene TRBD2 over 5 matching bases. The sequence in DNA is TGCGCCAGCAGCCACGCACGACTACCCTACGAGCAGTACTTC. This sequence encodes CASSHARLPYEQYF.